Listed below are T cell receptor beta chains from one sample, sequenced in a study of PD-L1 blockade in urothelial cancer. TCRdb's table, derived via immunoSEQ multiplex PCR, lists solely in-frame clones and lacks some. The sample has some 79,000 clones; about four fifths are singletons. Sequencing was performed on PBMCs, taken around atezolizumab (anti-PD-L1) treatment. The receptors shown here come from a man aged 65 to 79 with urothelial cancer. CDR3s include the opening cysteine and the closing phenylalanine or tryptophan. Fields, in order: J gene, V gene, clone size, D gene, CDR3 DNA, CDR3 protein. The D gene is left open where the match is weak. For some rows the clone size is stated as once, few or many, or as a class when expanded; others skip it.

TRBJ2-3 TRBV9 - TRBD2 TGTGCCAGCAGCGTGACGACTAGCGGGAGATCAGATACGCAGTATTTT CASSVTTSGRSDTQYF
TRBJ2-1 TRBV18 - TRBD1 TGTGCCAGCTCACTTAGTCCCAGGGGGAGCTCCTACAATGAGCAGTTCTTC CASSLSPRGSSYNEQFF
TRBJ2-7 TRBV7-9 - - TGTGCCAGCAGCACCTCCGGGACAACCTACGAGCAGTACTTC CASSTSGTTYEQYF
TRBJ2-3 TRBV7-2 - TRBD2 TGTGCCAGCATCCTCGGACTAGCGGGACCAGATACGCAGTATTTT CASILGLAGPDTQYF
TRBJ2-1 TRBV28 - - TGTGCCAGCAGTTTCCCGGGAACCGATGAGCAGTTCTTC CASSFPGTDEQFF
TRBJ1-3 TRBV5-1 few TRBD1 TGCGCCAGCAGCCAGACAGGGTTAGACTCTGGAAACACCATATATTTT CASSQTGLDSGNTIYF
TRBJ2-1 TRBV9 - TRBD2 TGTGCCAGCAGCGCCTCTAGCGGAGACTACAATGAGCAGTTCTTC CASSASSGDYNEQFF
TRBJ2-5 TRBV5-1 - TRBD2 TGCGCCAGCAGCTTGAACTCGGGGGGGCAGGAGACCCAGTACTTC CASSLNSGGQETQYF
TRBJ1-1 TRBV27 - - TGTGCCAGCAGTTTATTGGGGGGGGCGACGGATGGCACTGAAGCTTTCTTT CASSLLGGATDGTEAFF
TRBJ2-2 TRBV11-3 - - TGTGCCAGCAGCTCACACCCGAACACCGGGGAGCTGTTTTTT CASSSHPNTGELFF
TRBJ2-1 TRBV27 - - TGTGCCAGCAGTCGGACAGAGGGATTTTACAATGAGCAGTTCTTC CASSRTEGFYNEQFF
TRBJ2-7 TRBV4-1 - TRBD2 TGCGCCAGCAGCCAAGAGCCCGCCCTAGCGGGAGGAGTTGGAGAGCAGTACTTC CASSQEPALAGGVGEQYF
TRBJ2-3 TRBV9 - - TGTGCCAGCAGCGTAGAGGATGGGTATCGGGGTAAATACACAGATACGCAGTATTTT CASSVEDGYRGKYTDTQYF
TRBJ1-2 TRBV9 - TRBD1 TGTGCCAGCAGCGTAATGACAGGGACGAGCGGCTACACCTTC CASSVMTGTSGYTF
TRBJ1-2 TRBV29-1 - - TGCAGCGCCCCAGGGCAGGGCCCATATGGCTACACCTTC CSAPGQGPYGYTF
TRBJ2-5 TRBV27 - TRBD2 TGTGCCAGCACCAGTACGTTGAAGGGAGGGCCCGAGACCCAGTACTTC CASTSTLKGGPETQYF
TRBJ1-1 TRBV30 few - TGTGCCTGGAGTGCACATACGAACACTGAAGCTTTCTTT CAWSAHTNTEAFF
TRBJ2-3 TRBV6-4 - - TGTGCCAGCAGTTACGAGGCATCTAGCACAGATACGCAGTATTTT CASSYEASSTDTQYF
TRBJ2-7 TRBV7-2 - TRBD2 TGTGCGAGCGGGAGGGGAACCTACGAGCAGTACTTC CASGRGTYEQYF
TRBJ2-1 TRBV5-1 - TRBD1 TGCGCCAGCAGCTTGGCCCTTGTTGGGACAGGGGACGATGAGCAGTTCTTC CASSLALVGTGDDEQFF
TRBJ1-1 TRBV7-9 - - TGTGCCAGCAGCTTAGACGGGGTCACTGAAGCTTTCTTT CASSLDGVTEAFF
TRBJ2-3 TRBV30 - TRBD2 TGTGCCTGGAGTGTAGGACTAGCGGTCGACACAGATACGCAGTATTTT CAWSVGLAVDTDTQYF
TRBJ1-2 TRBV6-1 - TRBD1 TGTGCCAGCAGTTCTACAAATCAGGGGGCCTATGGCTACACCTTC CASSSTNQGAYGYTF
TRBJ1-1 TRBV14 - - TGTGCCAGCAGCCAAAACCTCGAGAGAAACACTGAAGCTTTCTTT CASSQNLERNTEAFF
TRBJ2-7 TRBV7-9 - - TGTGCCAGCAGCATCGGGACTCCCTACGAGCAGTACTTC CASSIGTPYEQYF
TRBJ1-2 TRBV5-1 - TRBD1 TGCGCCAGCAGCTTGGCCTCCCGGGACAGAAACTATGGCTACACCTTC CASSLASRDRNYGYTF
TRBJ2-2 TRBV29-1 - TRBD1 TGCAGCGCCCGACAGGGGGCTAACACCGGGGAGCTGTTTTTT CSARQGANTGELFF
TRBJ1-1 TRBV5-5 - TRBD1 TGTGCCAGCAGCTTGGGCCAGGGGGCCCAGGACACTGAAGCTTTCTTT CASSLGQGAQDTEAFF
TRBJ2-3 TRBV10-3 - - TGTGCCATCAGGGCGGAGGGAAGGCCAGATACGCAGTATTTT CAIRAEGRPDTQYF
TRBJ2-1 TRBV27 - TRBD2 TGTGCCAGCAGTTTTGGGCGGGAGTGGTACAATGAGCAGTTCTTC CASSFGREWYNEQFF
TRBJ1-1 TRBV5-6 - - TGTGCCAGCAGCTTGGTAGCATCGATGAACACTGAAGCTTTCTTT CASSLVASMNTEAFF